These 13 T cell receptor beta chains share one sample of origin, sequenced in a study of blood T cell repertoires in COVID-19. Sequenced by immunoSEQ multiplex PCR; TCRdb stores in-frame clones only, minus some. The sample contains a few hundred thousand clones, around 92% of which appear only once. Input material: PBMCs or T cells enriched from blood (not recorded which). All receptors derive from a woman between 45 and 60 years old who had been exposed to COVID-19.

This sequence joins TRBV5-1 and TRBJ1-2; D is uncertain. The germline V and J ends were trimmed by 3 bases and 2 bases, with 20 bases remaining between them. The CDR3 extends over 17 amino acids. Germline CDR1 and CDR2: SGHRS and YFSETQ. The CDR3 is CASSSEGGARPNYGYTF. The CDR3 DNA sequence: TGCGCCAGCAGCTCAGAAGGCGGAGCGCGCCCCAACTATGGCTACACCTTC. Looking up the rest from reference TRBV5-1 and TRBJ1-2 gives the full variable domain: KAGVTQTPRYLIKTRGQQVTLSCSPISGHRSVSWYQQTPGQGLQFLFEYFSETQRNKGNFPGRFSGRQFSNSRSEMNVSTLELGDSALYLCASSSEGGARPNYGYTFGSGTRLTVV.

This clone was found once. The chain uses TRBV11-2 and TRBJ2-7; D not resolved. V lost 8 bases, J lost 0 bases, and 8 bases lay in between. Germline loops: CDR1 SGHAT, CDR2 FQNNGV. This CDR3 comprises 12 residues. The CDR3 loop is CASSPSSYEQYF. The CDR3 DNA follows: TGTGCCAGCTCTCCCAGCTCCTACGAGCAGTACTTC.

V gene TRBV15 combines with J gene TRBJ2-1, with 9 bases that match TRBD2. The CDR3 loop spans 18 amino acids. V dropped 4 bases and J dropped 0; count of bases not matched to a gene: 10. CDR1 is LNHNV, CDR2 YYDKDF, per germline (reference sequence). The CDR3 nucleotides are TGTGCCACCAGCAACGCGACTAGCGGCAAAAGCTCCTACAATGAGCAGTTCTTC. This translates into CATSNATSGKSSYNEQFF.

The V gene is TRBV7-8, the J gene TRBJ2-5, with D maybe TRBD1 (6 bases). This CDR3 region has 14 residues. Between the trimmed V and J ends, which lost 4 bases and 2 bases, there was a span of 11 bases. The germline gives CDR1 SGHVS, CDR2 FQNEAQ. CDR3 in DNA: TGTGCCAGCAGCTGGGGACACGCTCAAGAGACCCAGTACTTC. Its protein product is CASSWGHAQETQYF. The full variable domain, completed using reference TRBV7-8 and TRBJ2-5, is GAGVSQSPRYKVAKRGQDVALRCDPISGHVSLFWYQQALGQGPEFLTYFQNEAQLDKSGLPSDRFFAERPEGSVSTLKIQRTQQEDSAVYLCASSWGHAQETQYFGPGTRLLVL.

The CDR3 nucleotides read TGTGCCTGGAGAAGACTACCGGGACAGCAGTATAATTCACCCCTCCACTTT. Its translation is CAWRRLPGQQYNSPLHF. This chain uses TRBV30 with TRBJ1-6; 7 bases fit TRBD1. The V gene's germline CDR1 is GTSNPN and CDR2 SVGIG (reference sequence). The length of the CDR3 is 17 residues. Trimming took 3 bases from V and 4 from J; bases not matched to a gene: 12. Full variable domain (rest looked up from reference TRBV30 and TRBJ1-6): SQTIHQWPATLVQPVGSPLSLECTVEGTSNPNLYWYRQAAGRGLQLLFYSVGIGQISSEVPQNLSASRPQDRQFILSSKKLLLSDSGFYLCAWRRLPGQQYNSPLHFGNGTRLTVT.

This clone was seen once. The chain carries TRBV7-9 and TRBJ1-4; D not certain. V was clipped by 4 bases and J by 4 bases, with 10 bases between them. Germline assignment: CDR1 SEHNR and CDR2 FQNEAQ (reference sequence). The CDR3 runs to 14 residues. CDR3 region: CASSSGSHNEKLFF. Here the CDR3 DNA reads TGTGCCAGCAGCTCCGGGTCTCATAATGAAAAACTGTTTTTT.

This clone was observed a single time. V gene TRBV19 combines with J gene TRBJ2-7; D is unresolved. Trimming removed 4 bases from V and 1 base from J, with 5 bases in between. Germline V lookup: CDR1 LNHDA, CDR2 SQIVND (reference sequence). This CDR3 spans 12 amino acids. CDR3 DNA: TGTGCCAGTAGTACCCAATCCTACGAGCAGTACTTC. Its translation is CASSTQSYEQYF.

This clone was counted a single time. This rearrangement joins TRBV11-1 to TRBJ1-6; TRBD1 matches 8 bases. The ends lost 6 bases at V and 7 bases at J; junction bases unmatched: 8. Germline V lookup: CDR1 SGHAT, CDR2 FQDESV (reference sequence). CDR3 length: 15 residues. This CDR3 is CASSGDRTANSPLHF. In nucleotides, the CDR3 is TGTGCCAGCAGTGGGGACAGGACGGCGAATTCACCCCTCCACTTT. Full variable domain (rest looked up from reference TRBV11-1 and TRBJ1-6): EAEVAQSPRYKITEKSQAVAFWCDPISGHATLYWYRQILGQGPELLVQFQDESVVDDSQLPKDRFSAERLKGVDSTLKIQPAELGDSAMYLCASSGDRTANSPLHFGNGTRLTVT.

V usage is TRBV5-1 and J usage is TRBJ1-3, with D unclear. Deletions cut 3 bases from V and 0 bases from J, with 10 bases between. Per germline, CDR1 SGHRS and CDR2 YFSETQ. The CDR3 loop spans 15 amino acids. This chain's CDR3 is CASSYDGSSGNTIYF. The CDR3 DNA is TGCGCCAGCAGCTACGACGGGAGCTCTGGAAACACCATATATTTT.

The CDR3 here is CASSEGVILGRTQYF. Written as DNA, the CDR3 is TGTGCCAGCAGTGAGGGGGTGATACTTGGGAGGACCCAGTACTTC. V usage is TRBV9 and J usage is TRBJ2-5; tentative D call: TRBD1 (6 bases). The CDR3 loop spans 15 amino acids. V shed 5 bases and J shed 7 bases, with 21 bases lying between them. Germline V gives CDR1 SGDLS, CDR2 YYNGEE.

The CDR3 sequence: CASAPGHQIPPDTQYF. In DNA, the CDR3 is TGTGCTAGTGCCCCGGGACACCAAATCCCCCCAGATACGCAGTATTTT. V usage is TRBV12-5 and J usage is TRBJ2-3; possibly TRBD1 for D (6 bases). Trimming took off 7 bases at V and 4 bases at J, with 21 bases between the two ends. Germline-derived CDR1 and CDR2 are LGHNT and FRNRAP. This CDR3 contains 16 residues. The whole variable domain, filled in from reference TRBV12-5 and TRBJ2-3, reads DARVTQTPRHKVTEMGQEVTMRCQPILGHNTVFWYRQTMMQGLELLAYFRNRAPLDDSGMPKDRFSAEMPDATLATLKIQPSEPRDSAVYFCASAPGHQIPPDTQYFGPGTRLTVL.

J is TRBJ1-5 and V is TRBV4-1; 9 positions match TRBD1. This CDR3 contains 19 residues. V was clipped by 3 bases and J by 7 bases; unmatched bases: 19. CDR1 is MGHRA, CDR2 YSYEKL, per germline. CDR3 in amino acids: CASSHSNLRLTGGHQPQHF. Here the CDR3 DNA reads TGCGCCAGCAGCCATTCGAACCTCAGGCTCACAGGGGGCCACCAGCCCCAGCATTTT.

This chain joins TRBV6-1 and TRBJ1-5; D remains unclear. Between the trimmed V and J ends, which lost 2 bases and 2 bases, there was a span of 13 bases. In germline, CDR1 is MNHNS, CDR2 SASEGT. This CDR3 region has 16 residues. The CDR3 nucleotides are TGTGCCAGCAGTGAATATAGTCCTGCTGGCAATCAGCCCCAGCATTTT. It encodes CASSEYSPAGNQPQHF.